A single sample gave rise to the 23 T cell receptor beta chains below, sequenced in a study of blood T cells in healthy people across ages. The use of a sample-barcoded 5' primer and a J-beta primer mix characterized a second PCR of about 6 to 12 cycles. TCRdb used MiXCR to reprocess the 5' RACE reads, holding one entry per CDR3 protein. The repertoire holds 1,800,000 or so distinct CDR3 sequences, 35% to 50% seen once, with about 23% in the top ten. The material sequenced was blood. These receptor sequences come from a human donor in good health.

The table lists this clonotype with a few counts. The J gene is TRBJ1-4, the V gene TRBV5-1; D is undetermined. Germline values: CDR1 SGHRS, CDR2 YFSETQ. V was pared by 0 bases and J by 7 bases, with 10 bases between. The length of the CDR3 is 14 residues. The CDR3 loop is CASSLGLSVEKLFF. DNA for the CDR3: TGCGCCAGCAGCTTGGGGCTCTCCGTTGAAAAACTGTTTTTT.

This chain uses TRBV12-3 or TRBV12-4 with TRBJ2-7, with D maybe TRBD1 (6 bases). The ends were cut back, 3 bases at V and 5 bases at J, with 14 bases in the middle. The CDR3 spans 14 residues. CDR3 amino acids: CASSLEDRENEQYF. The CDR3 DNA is TGTGCCAGCAGTTTGGAGGACAGAGAGAACGAGCAGTACTTC.

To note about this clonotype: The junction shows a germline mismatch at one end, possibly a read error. The CDR3 nucleotides are TGTGCTAGCAGCTTAGATAGGGGGGGCGAGGATGAGCAGTTCTTC. Translating it yields CASSLDRGGEDEQFF. The rearrangement joins TRBV7-7 to TRBJ2-1; perhaps TRBD2 as D (7 bases). The CDR3 extends over 15 amino acids. Germline values: CDR1 SSHAT, CDR2 FNYEAQ (reference sequence). The full variable domain, rest sourced from reference TRBV7-7 and TRBJ2-1, is GAGVSQSPRYKVTKRGQDVTLRCDPISSHATLYWYQQALGQGPEFLTYFNYEAQPDKSGLPSDRFSAERPEGSISTLTIQRTEQRDSAMYRCASSLDRGGEDEQFFGPGTRLTVL.

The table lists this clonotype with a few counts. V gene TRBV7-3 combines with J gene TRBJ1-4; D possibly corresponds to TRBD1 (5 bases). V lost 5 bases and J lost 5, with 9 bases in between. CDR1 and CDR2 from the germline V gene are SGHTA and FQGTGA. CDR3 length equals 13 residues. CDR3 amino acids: CASSQGANEKLFF. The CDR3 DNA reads TGTGCCAGCAGCCAGGGAGCAAATGAAAAACTGTTTTTT.

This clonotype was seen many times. CDR3 nucleotide sequence: TGTGCCAGCAGTGAAAGGGGCGGGGGGACCTACAATGAGCAGTTCTTC. Translation gives CASSERGGGTYNEQFF. J is TRBJ2-1 and V is TRBV6-1, with 8 bases that match TRBD2. Trimming took 2 bases from V and 2 from J; bases not matched to a gene: 5. Germline V gene lookup returns CDR1 MNHNS and CDR2 SASEGT. CDR3 size: 16 residues.

The CDR3 nucleotides are TGCGCCAGCAGCCACGCTCCCCGGACCCACGAGCAGTTCTTC. This codes for CASSHAPRTHEQFF. This rearrangement joins TRBV4-1 to TRBJ2-1; D is uncertain. The germline V gene encodes CDR1 MGHRA and CDR2 YSYEKL. This CDR3 spans 14 amino acids. Trimming stripped 3 bases from V and 10 bases from J, with 16 bases between.

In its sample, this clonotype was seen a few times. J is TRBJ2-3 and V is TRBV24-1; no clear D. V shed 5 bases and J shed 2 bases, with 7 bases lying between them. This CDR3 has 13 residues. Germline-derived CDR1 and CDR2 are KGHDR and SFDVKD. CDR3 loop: CATSGSFTDTQYF. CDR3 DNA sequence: TGTGCCACCAGTGGCTCATTCACAGATACGCAGTATTTT.

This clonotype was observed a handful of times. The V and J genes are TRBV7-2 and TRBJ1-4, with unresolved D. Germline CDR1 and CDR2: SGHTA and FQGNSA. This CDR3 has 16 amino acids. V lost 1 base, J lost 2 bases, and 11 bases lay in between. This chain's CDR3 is CASSLVGTATNEKLFF. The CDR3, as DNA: TGTGCCAGCAGCTTAGTCGGCACAGCTACTAATGAAAAACTGTTTTTT. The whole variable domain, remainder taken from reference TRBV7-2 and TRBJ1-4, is GAGVSQSPSNKVTEKGKDVELRCDPISGHTALYWYRQSLGQGLEFLIYFQGNSAPDKSGLPSDRFSAERTGGSVSTLTIQRTQQEDSAVYLCASSLVGTATNEKLFFGSGTQLSVL.

The CDR3 DNA follows: TGTGCCAGCAGTTACCCTCACGATGAGCAGTTCTTC. Its protein product is CASSYPHDEQFF. The J gene is TRBJ2-1, the V gene TRBV13, with D unresolved. Germline V CDR1 and CDR2: PRHDT, FYEKMQ (reference sequence). V gave up 6 bases and J gave up 8 bases, with 11 bases separating them. The CDR3 is 12 amino acids.

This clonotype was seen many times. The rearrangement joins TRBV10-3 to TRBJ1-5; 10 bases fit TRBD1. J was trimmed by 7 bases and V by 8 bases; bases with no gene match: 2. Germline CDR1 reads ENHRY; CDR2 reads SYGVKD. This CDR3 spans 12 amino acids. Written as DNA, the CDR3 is TGTGCCATCGGGACAGGGGTCCAGCCCCAGCATTTT. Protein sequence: CAIGTGVQPQHF.

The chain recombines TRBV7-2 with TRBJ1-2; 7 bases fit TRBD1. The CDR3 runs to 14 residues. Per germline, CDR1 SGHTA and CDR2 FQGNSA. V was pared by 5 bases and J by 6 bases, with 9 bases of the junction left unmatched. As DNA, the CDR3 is TGTGCCAGCAGCCCTCAGGGGGGAAGTGATGGCTACACCTTC. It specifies CASSPQGGSDGYTF.

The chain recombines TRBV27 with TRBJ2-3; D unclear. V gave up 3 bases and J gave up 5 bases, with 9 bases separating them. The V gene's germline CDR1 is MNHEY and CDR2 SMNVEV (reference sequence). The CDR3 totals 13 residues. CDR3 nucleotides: TGTGCCAGCAGTTTCTACGCCAGAGATACGCAGTATTTT. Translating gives CASSFYARDTQYF.

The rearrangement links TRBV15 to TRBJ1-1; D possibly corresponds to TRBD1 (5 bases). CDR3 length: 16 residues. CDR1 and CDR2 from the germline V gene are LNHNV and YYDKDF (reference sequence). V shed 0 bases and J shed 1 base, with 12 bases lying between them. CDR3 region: CATSRDWAGPNTEAFF. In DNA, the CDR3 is TGTGCCACCAGCAGAGATTGGGCAGGGCCGAACACTGAAGCTTTCTTT.

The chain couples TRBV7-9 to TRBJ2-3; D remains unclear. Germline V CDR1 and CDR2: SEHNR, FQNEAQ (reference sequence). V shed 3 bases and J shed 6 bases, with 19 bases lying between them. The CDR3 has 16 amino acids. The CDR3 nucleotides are TGTGCCAGCAGCTTCCCCCGAGGATTAGCTAAGGATACGCAGTATTTT. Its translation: CASSFPRGLAKDTQYF.

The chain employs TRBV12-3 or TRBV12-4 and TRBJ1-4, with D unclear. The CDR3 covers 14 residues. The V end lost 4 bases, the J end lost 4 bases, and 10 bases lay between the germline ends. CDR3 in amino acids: CASSSLGGNEKLFF. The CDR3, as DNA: TGTGCCAGCAGTTCCCTGGGAGGTAATGAAAAACTGTTTTTT.

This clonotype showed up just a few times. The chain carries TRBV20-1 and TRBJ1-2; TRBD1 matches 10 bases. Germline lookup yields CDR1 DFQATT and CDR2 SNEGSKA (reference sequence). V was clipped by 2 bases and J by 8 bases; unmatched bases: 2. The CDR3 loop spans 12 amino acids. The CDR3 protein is CSARWTGGGYTF. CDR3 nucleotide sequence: TGCAGTGCTAGATGGACAGGGGGAGGCTACACCTTC.

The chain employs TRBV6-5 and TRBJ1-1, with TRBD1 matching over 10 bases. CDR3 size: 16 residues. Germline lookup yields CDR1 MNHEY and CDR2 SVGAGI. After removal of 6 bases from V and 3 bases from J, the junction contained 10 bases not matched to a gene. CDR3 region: CASSRRPDRGDTEAFF. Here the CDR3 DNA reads TGTGCCAGCAGCCGAAGACCGGACAGGGGGGACACTGAAGCTTTCTTT.

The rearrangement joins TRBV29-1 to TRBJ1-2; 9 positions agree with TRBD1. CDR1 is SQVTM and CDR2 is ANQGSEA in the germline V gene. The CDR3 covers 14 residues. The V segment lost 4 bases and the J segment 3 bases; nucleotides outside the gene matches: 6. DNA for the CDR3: TGCAGCGTTGGGCACAGGGGGCTCGACTATGGCTACACCTTC. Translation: CSVGHRGLDYGYTF.

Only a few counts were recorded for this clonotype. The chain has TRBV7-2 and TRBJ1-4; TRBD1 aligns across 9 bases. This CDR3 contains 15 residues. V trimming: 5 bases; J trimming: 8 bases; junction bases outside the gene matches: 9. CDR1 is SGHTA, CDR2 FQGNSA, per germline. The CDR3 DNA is TGTGCCAGCAGCGGGACGGGACAGGGTGGAGAAAAACTGTTTTTT. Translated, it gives CASSGTGQGGEKLFF.

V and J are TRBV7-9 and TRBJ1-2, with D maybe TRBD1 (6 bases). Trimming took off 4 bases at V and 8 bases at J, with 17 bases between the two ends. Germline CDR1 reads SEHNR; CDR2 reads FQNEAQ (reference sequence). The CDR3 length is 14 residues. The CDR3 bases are TGTGCCAGCAGCTCGTTCTGGGGGGCTGGAGGCTACACCTTC. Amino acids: CASSSFWGAGGYTF.

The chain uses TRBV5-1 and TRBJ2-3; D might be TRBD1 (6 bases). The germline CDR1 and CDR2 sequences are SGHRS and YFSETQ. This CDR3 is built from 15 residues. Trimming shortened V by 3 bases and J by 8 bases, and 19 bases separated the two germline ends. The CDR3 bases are TGCGCCAGCAGCTCCCAAATGGACAGTCACGGTACGCAGTATTTT. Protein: CASSSQMDSHGTQYF.

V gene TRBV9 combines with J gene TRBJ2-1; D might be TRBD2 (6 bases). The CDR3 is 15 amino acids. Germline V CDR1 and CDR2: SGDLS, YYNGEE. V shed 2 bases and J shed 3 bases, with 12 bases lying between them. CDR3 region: CASSVTGGNYNEQFF. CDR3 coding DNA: TGTGCCAGCAGCGTTACCGGGGGTAACTACAATGAGCAGTTCTTC.

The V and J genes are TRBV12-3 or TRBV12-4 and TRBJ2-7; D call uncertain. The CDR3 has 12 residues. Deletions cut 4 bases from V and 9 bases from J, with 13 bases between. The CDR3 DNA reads TGTGCCAGCAGTTCCGGAATTGGGATGCAGTACTTC. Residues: CASSSGIGMQYF.